This T cell receptor beta chain was observed in a study of monozygotic twins with cystic fibrosis. Trimming shortened V by 0 bases and J by 4 bases, and 12 bases separated the two germline ends. Germline V gene data show CDR1 as LGHNA and CDR2 as YSLEER. The CDR3 extends over 15 amino acids. Assay used: immunoSEQ multiplex PCR; TCRdb lists only in-frame clones, some missing. The table lists around 20,000 clones, approximately 90% of them singletons. The TCR originated in a woman between 25 and 40 years old with cystic fibrosis. Material for sequencing was blood. This chain links TRBV4-3 with TRBJ1-1, with TRBD1 as a possible D gene (6 bases). The CDR3 reads CASSQDRGGGTEAFF. The CDR3 bases are TGCGCCAGCAGCCAAGATCGTGGAGGGGGCACTGAAGCTTTCTTT.